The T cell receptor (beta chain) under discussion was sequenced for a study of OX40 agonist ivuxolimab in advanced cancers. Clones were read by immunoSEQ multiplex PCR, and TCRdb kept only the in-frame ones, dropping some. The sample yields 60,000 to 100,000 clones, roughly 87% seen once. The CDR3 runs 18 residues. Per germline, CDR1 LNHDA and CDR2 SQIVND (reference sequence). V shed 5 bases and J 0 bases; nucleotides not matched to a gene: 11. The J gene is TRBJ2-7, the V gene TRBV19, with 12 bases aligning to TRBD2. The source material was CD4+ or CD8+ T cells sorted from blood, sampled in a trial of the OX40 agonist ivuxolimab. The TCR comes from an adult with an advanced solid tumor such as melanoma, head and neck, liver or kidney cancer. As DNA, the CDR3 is TGTGCCAGTAGTGAGACTAGCGGGAGAGGTACCATCTCCTACGAGCAGTACTTC. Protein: CASSETSGRGTISYEQYF.